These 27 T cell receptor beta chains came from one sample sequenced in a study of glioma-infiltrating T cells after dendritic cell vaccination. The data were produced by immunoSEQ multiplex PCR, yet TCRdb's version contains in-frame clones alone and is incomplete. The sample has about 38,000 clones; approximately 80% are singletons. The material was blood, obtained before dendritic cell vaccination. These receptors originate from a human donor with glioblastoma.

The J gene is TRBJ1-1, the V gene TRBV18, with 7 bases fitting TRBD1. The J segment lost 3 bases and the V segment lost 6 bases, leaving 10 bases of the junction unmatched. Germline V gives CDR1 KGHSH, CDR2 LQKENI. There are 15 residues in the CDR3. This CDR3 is CASSLRGKLDTEAFF. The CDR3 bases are TGTGCCAGCTCCCTCAGGGGGAAGCTGGACACTGAAGCTTTCTTT.

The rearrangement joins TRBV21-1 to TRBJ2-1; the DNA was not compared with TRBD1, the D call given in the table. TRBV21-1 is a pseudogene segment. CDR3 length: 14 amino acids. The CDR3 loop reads CASSEGGGPNEQFF. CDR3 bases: TGTGCCAGCAGCGAAGGGGGCGGCCCCAATGAGCAGTTCTTC.

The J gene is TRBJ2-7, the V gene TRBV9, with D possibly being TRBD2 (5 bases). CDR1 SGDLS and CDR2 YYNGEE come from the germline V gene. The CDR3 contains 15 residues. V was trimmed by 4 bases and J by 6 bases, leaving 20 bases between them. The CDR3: CASSYTGNAPGEQYF. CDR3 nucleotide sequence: TGTGCCAGCAGCTATACGGGGAACGCGCCGGGCGAGCAGTACTTC. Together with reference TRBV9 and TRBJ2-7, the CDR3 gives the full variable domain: DSGVTQTPKHLITATGQRVTLRCSPRSGDLSVYWYQQSLDQGLQFLIQYYNGEERAKGNILERFSAQQFPDLHSELNLSSLELGDSALYFCASSYTGNAPGEQYFGPGTRLTVT.

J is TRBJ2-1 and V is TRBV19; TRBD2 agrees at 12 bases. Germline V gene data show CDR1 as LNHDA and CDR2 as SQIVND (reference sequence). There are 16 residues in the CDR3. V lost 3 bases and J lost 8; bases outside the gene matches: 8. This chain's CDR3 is CASSIRTSGVRDEQFF. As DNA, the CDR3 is TGTGCCAGTAGTATCCGGACTAGCGGGGTTAGGGATGAGCAGTTCTTC.

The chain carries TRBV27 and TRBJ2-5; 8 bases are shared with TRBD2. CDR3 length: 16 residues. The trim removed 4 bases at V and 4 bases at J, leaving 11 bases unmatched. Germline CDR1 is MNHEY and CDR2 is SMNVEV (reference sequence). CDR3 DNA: TGTGCCAGCAGTTCCCCGGGGCGGGGGGCTAGAGAGACCCAGTACTTC. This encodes CASSSPGRGARETQYF.

CDR3 sequence (DNA): TGTGCCAGCAGCTTACGCGGGTATGCCTACGAGCAGTACTTC. This codes for CASSLRGYAYEQYF. This chain links TRBV5-4 with TRBJ2-7; TRBD2 might be the D (5 bases). Germline CDR1 is SGHNT and CDR2 is YYREEE (reference sequence). Trimming took off 2 bases at V and 2 bases at J, with 11 bases between the two ends. The CDR3 runs to 14 residues.

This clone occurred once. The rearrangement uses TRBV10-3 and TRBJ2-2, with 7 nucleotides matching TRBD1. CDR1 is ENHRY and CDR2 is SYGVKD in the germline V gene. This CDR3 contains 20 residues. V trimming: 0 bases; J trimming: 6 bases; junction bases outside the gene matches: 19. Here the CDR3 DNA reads TGTGCCATCAGTGAGTCTTCCTCAAAAAGAGTACAGGGGTTTGCCGGGGAGCTGTTTTTT. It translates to CAISESSSKRVQGFAGELFF.

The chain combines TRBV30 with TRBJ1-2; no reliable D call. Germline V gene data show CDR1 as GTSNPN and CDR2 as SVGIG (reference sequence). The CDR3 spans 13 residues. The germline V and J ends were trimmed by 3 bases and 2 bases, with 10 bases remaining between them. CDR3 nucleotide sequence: TGTGCCTGGAGCCGGCGGGAAAACTATGGCTACACCTTC. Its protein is CAWSRRENYGYTF.

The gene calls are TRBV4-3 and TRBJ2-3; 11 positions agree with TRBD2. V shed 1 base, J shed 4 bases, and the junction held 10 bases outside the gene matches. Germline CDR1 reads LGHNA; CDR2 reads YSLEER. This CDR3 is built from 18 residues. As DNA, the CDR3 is TGCGCCAGCAGCCAAGGCCGGGTAGCGGGGGGGCTTTCAGATACGCAGTATTTT. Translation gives CASSQGRVAGGLSDTQYF.

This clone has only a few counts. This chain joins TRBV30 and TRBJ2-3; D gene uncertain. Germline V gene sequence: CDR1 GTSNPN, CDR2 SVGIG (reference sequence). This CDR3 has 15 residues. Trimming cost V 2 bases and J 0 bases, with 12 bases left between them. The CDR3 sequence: CAWSKKTTSTDTQYF. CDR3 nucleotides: TGTGCCTGGAGTAAAAAGACAACTAGCACAGATACGCAGTATTTT.

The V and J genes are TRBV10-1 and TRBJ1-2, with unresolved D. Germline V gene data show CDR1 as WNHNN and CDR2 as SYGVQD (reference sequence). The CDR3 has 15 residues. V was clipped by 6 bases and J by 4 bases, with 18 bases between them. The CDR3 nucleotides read TGCGCCAGCAGGGAGGGCGGCGGGGTCTCCTATGGCTACACCTTC. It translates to CASREGGGVSYGYTF.

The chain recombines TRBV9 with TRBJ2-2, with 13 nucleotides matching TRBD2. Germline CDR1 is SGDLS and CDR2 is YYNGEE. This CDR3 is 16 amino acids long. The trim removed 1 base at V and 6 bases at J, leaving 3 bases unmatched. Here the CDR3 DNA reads TGTGCCAGCAGCGTAATAGGACTAGCGGGGGCCGGGGAGCTGTTTTTT. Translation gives CASSVIGLAGAGELFF.

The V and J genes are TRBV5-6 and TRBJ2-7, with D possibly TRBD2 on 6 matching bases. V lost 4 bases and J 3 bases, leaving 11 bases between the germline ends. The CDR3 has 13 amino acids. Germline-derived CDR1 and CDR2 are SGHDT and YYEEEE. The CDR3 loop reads CASSGGMGYEQYF. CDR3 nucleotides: TGTGCCAGCAGCGGAGGGATGGGCTACGAGCAGTACTTC.

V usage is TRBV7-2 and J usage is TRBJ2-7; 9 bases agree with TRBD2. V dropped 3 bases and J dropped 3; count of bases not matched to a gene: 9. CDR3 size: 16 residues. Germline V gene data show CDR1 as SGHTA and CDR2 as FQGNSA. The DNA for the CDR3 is TGTGCCAGCAGCTTGGTAGCGGGGGAGGGCCGCTACGAGCAGTACTTC. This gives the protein CASSLVAGEGRYEQYF. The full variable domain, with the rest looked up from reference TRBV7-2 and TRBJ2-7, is GAGVSQSPSNKVTEKGKDVELRCDPISGHTALYWYRQSLGQGLEFLIYFQGNSAPDKSGLPSDRFSAERTGGSVSTLTIQRTQQEDSAVYLCASSLVAGEGRYEQYFGPGTRLTVT.

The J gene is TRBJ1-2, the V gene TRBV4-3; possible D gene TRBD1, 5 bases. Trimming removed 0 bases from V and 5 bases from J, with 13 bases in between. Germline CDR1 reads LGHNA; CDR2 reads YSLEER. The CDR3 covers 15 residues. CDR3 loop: CASSQDRAGQYGYTF. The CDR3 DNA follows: TGCGCCAGCAGCCAAGATAGAGCAGGGCAATATGGCTACACCTTC.

CDR3 DNA sequence: TGTGCCAGTAGGATCTACGACATCCCCTATGGCTACACCTTC. It encodes CASRIYDIPYGYTF. This chain links TRBV19 with TRBJ1-2; no firm D call. Germline V gene sequence: CDR1 LNHDA, CDR2 SQIVND (reference sequence). V was pared by 6 bases and J by 4 bases, with 15 bases between. This CDR3 has 14 residues. The variable domain in full, completed from reference TRBV19 and TRBJ1-2, reads DGGITQSPKYLFRKEGQNVTLSCEQNLNHDAMYWYRQDPGQGLRLIYYSQIVNDFQKGDIAEGYSVSREKKESFPLTVTSAQKNPTAFYLCASRIYDIPYGYTFGSGTRLTVV.

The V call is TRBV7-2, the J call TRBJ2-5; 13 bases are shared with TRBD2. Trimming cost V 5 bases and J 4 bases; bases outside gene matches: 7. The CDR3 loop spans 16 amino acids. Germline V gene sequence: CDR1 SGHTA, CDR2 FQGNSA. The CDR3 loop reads CASSETSGGAGETQYF. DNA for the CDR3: TGTGCCAGCAGCGAAACTAGCGGGGGGGCCGGAGAGACCCAGTACTTC.

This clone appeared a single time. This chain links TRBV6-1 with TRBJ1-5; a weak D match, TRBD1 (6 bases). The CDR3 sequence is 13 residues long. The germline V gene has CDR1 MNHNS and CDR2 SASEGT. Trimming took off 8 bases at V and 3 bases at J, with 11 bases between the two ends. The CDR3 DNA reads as TGTGCCAGCCGACAGGTAAACAATCAGCCCCAGCATTTT. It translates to CASRQVNNQPQHF.

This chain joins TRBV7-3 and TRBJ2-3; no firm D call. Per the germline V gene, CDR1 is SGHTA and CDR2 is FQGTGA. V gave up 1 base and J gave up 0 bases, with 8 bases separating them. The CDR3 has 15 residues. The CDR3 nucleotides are TGTGCCAGCAGCTTAAACAGTGCTAGCACAGATACGCAGTATTTT. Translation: CASSLNSASTDTQYF.

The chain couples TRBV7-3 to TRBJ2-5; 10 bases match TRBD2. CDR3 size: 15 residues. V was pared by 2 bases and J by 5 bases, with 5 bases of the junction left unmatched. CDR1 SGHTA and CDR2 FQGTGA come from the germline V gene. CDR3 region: CASSLSGLATETQYF. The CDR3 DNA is TGTGCCAGCAGCTTATCGGGACTAGCGACGGAGACCCAGTACTTC.

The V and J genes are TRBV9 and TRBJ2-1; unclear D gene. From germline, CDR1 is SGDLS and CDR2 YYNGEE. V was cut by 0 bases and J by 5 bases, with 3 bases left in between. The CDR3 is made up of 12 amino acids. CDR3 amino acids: CASSVGNNEQFF. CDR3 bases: TGTGCCAGCAGCGTAGGTAACAATGAGCAGTTCTTC.

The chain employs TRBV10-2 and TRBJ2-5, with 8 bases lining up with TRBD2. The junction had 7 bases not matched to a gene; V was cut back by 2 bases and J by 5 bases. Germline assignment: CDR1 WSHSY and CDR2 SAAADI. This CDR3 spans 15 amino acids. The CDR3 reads CASSELRGGGETQYF. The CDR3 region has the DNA TGCGCCAGCAGTGAGCTTCGTGGCGGGGGGGAGACCCAGTACTTC.

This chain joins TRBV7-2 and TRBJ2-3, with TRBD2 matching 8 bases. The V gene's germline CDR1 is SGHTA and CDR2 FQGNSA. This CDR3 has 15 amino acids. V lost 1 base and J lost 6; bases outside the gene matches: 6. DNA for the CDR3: TGTGCCAGCAGCTTAGGGGGACTAGGGGGGGATACGCAGTATTTT. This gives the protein CASSLGGLGGDTQYF.

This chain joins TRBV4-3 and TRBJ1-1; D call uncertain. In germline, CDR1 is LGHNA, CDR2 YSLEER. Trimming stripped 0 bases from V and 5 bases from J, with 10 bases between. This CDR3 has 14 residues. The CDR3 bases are TGCGCCAGCAGCCAAGAGGAGGGATTTACTGAAGCTTTCTTT. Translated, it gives CASSQEEGFTEAFF.

Here the CDR3 reads CASSVWGGSYEQYF. CDR3 coding DNA: TGTGCCAGCAGTGTTTGGGGGGGCTCCTACGAGCAGTACTTC. The chain couples TRBV2 to TRBJ2-7, with 7 bases aligning to TRBD2. J was trimmed by 0 bases and V by 4 bases; bases with no gene match: 3. This CDR3 region has 14 residues. Germline loops: CDR1 SNHLY, CDR2 FYNNEI. The full variable domain, its missing parts supplied by reference TRBV2 and TRBJ2-7, is EPEVTQTPSHQVTQMGQEVILRCVPISNHLYFYWYRQILGQKVEFLVSFYNNEISEKSEIFDDQFSVERPDGSNFTLKIRSTKLEDSAMYFCASSVWGGSYEQYFGPGTRLTVT.

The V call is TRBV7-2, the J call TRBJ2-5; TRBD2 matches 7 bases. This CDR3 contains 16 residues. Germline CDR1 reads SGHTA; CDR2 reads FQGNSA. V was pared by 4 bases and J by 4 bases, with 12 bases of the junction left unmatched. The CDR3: CASSSNSGTTAETQYF. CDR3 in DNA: TGTGCCAGCAGCTCCAACTCCGGGACTACCGCAGAGACCCAGTACTTC.

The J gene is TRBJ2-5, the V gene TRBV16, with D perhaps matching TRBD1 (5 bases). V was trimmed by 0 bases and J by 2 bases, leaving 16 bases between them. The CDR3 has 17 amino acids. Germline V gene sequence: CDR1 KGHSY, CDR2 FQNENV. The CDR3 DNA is TGTGCCAGCAGCCAATCAATCCGGGCAAGGGGACAAGAGACCCAGTACTTC. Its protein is CASSQSIRARGQETQYF.